The present entry profiles one T cell receptor (beta chain) with its context. This clonotype is judged medium-sized (0.01 to 0.1%). It has no known antigen specificity. Base qualities were left out, and no much larger clone turns up one base away. These data come from a study of spatial heterogeneity in lung cancer (dated by TCRdb to the late 2010s). Some background on the complete study: Beta-chain transcripts were consistently detected in greater numbers than alpha-chain transcripts, which likely reflected higher beta-chain transcript abundance. In tumor regions, TCR transcript counts showed a strong correlation with a T cell transcriptional module score derived from matched bulk RNA-seq. In the raw uncorrected reads, each unique combination of TCR and UMI appeared on average more than ten times. The study quantitatively compared TCR alpha and beta repertoires across multiple tumor regions, matched nontumor lung and blood in non-small cell lung cancer. The study linked features of the TCR repertoire to counts of nonsynonymous mutations, which were determined by whole-exome sequencing of tumor tissue. At surgery, both alpha and beta chains were TCR-sequenced in some 220 tumor regions, fewer than 85 matched nontumor lung samples and around 50 PBMC samples.

Taken from cysteine to phenylalanine, the CDR3 has 20 residues. Only the CDR3 part of the read is kept: 60 bases, read in frame from the first base. Trimming removed 1 base from V and 3 bases from J, leaving 30 bases between the germline ends. The germline V gene (reference sequence) supplies CDR1 DFQATT and CDR2 SNEGSKA. The time point label on this specimen signifies: sample taken at primary tumor resection. Samples were obtained from fewer than 80 patients with early-stage, untreated non-small cell lung cancer from the lung TRACERx cohort. Without any cell sorting, TCR sequencing was performed on whole RNA extracted either from tumor and nontumor lung tissue or from cryopreserved PBMC samples. Only patients with enough RNA available from two or more tumor regions were chosen for TCR sequencing. Before selection, tumor and adjacent nontumor lung specimens were reviewed by a lung pathologist. General conclusions and limits of the study: The number of expanded intratumoral alpha and beta TCRs correlated with the tumor nonsynonymous mutation count. Confirming at a functional level the hypothesis that regional TCRs recognize regional mutations was considered to require additional single-cell paired TCR alpha and beta sequencing. TCR-seq was estimated to cover only approximately 6.3% of tumor T cells for alpha chains and approximately 12% for beta chains. Counts of ubiquitous and regional expanded TCRs were found to correlate with counts of ubiquitous and regional nonsynonymous mutations, respectively.

Library prep was done by 5' RACE. The reads were generated on a NextSeq 500. The TCR library protocol attached a unique molecular identifier to each TCR cDNA molecule to allow correction of PCR and sequencing errors. As for the authors' bioinformatics: TCR identification, UMI-based error correction and CDR3 extraction were performed with Decombinator tools. TCRs above a frequency of 2 per 1,000, corresponding to the top 1% of the tumor frequency distribution, were defined as expanded. Expanded tumor TCRs statistically deemed absent (corrected P<0.05) from at least one tumor region were classed as regional, and all other expanded tumor TCRs were classed as ubiquitous. Renyi diversity was computed with the R vegan package after each repertoire had been subsampled 100 times to 5,000 TCRs. To build CDR3 similarity networks, amino acid triplet string-kernel similarity was used, and CDR3s were connected when their pairwise similarity was above 0.82. TCRdb itself trimmed the public reads at Q25 with fastp, ran MiXCR and retained productive beta chains. Merged by CDR3 protein, the rows form single entries marked with the most common genes and DNA. Here the V and J calls rest on TCRdb's processing, not on the authors' analysis. This sample is represented by around 1,200 distinct CDR3 sequences; 15% to 18% of them were singletons. 20% to 25% of the sample belongs to the ten largest clones.

The receptor was isolated from a male donor with early-stage non-small cell lung cancer. The sample consisted of lung tumor tissue, taken at surgery. The chain was built from TRBV20-1 and TRBJ1-1; the D region possibly corresponds to TRBD1 (6 bases align). The base sequence is TGCAGTGCTAGAGGCCCGGGGGGGCGGGGGCCTCAGGTGAGGGACACTGAAGCTTTCTTT. It translates to CSARGPGGRGPQVRDTEAFF.